This T cell receptor (beta chain) was sequenced in a study of T cells of healthy individuals. This clonotype was counted at least ten times. TCRdb ran MiXCR on the 5' RACE reads and lists one entry per CDR3 protein. The data show 45,000 to 60,000 distinct CDR3 sequences, over 12% seen once. This CDR3 comprises 14 residues. With 2 bases removed from V and 8 bases from J, the gap between germline ends came to 12 bases. The sequence was collected from a human donor in good health. This chain connects TRBV12-3 or TRBV12-4 to TRBJ1-4, with D possibly TRBD1 on 5 matching bases. CDR3 coding DNA: TGTGCCAGCAGTTTACCCCCAGGGAACGAAAAACTGTTTTTT. Its protein product is CASSLPPGNEKLFF.